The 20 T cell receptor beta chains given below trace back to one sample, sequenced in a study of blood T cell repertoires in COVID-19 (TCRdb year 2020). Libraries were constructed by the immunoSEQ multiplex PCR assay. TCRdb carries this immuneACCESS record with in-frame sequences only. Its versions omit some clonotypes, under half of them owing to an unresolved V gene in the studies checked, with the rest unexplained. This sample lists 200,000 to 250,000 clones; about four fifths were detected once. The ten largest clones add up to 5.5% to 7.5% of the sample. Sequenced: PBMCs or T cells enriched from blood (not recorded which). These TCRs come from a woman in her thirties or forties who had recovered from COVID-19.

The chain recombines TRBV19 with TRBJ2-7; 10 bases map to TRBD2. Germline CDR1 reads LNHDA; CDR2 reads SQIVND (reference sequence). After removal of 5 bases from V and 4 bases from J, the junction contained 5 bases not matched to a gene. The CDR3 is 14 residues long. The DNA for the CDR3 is TGTGCCAGTAGTGCCGGACTAGCGGCTTACGAGCAGTACTTC. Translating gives CASSAGLAAYEQYF.

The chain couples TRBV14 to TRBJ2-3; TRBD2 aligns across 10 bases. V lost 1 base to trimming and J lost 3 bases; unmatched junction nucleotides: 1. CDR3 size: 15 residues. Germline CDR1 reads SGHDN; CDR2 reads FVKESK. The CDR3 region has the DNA TGTGCCAGCAGCCAAGCACTAGCGGGAACAGATACGCAGTATTTT. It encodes CASSQALAGTDTQYF.

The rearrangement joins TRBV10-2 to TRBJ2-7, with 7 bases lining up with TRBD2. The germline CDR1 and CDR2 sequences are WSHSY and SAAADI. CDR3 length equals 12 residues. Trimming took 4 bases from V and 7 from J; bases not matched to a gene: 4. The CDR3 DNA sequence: TGCGCCAGCAGTGGGACTAGGATGGAGCAGTACTTC. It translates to CASSGTRMEQYF.

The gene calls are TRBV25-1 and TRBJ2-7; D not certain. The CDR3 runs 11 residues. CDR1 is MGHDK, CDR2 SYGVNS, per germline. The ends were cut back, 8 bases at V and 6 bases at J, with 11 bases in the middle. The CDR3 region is CASSQAREQYF. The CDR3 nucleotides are TGTGCCAGCTCCCAAGCTCGCGAGCAGTACTTC.

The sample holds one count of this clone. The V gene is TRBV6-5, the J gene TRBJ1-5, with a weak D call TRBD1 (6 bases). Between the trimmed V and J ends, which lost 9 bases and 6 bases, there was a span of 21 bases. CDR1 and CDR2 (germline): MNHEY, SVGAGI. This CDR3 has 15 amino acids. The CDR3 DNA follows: TGTGCCAGTGCTACGGGGGGGGCGCGGGGTCAGCCCCAGCATTTT. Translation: CASATGGARGQPQHF.

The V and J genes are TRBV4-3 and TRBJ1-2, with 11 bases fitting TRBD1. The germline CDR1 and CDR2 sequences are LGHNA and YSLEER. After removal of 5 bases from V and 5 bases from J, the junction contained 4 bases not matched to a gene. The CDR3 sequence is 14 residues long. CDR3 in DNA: TGCGCCAGCAGCTCGGGACAGGGGGGGTATGGCTACACCTTC. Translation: CASSSGQGGYGYTF.

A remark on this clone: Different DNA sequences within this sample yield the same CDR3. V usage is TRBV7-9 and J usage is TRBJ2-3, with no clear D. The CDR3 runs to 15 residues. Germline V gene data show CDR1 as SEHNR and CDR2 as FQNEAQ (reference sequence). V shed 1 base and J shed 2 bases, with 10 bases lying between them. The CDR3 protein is CASSLDRRPTDTQYF. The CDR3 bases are TGTGCCAGCAGCTTAGACAGAAGGCCCACAGATACGCAGTATTTT. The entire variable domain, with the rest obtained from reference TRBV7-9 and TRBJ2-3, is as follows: DTGVSQNPRHKITKRGQNVTFRCDPISEHNRLYWYRQTLGQGPEFLTYFQNEAQLEKSRLLSDRFSAERPKGSFSTLEIQRTEQGDSAMYLCASSLDRRPTDTQYFGPGTRLTVL.

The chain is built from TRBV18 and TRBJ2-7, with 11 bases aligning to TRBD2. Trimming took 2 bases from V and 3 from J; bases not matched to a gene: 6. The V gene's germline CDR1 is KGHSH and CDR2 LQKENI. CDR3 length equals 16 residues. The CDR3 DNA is TGTGCCAGCTCACCAGTTAGCGGGAGGGCAGGCTACGAGCAGTACTTC. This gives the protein CASSPVSGRAGYEQYF.

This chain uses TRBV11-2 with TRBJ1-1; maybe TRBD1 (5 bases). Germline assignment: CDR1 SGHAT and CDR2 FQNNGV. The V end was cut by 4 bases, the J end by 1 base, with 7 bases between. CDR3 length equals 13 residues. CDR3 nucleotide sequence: TGTGCCAGCAGCTGGACACCGAACACTGAAGCTTTCTTT. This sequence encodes CASSWTPNTEAFF.

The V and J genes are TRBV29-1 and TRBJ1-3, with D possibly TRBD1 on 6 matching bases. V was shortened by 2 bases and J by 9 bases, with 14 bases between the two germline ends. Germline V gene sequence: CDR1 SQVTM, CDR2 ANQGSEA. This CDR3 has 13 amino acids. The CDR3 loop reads CSVEKQGVSTIYF. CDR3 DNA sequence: TGCAGCGTTGAAAAACAGGGTGTAAGCACCATATATTTT.

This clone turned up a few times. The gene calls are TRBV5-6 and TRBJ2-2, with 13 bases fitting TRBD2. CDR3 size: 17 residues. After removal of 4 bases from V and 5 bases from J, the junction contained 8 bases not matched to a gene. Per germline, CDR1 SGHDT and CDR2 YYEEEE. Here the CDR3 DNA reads TGTGCCAGCAGCGAGGGACTAGCGGGAATCTATACCGGGGAGCTGTTTTTT. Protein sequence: CASSEGLAGIYTGELFF. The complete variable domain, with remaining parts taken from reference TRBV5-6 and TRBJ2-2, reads DAGVTQSPTHLIKTRGQQVTLRCSPKSGHDTVSWYQQALGQGPQFIFQYYEEEERQRGNFPDRFSGHQFPNYSSELNVNALLLGDSALYLCASSEGLAGIYTGELFFGEGSRLTVL.

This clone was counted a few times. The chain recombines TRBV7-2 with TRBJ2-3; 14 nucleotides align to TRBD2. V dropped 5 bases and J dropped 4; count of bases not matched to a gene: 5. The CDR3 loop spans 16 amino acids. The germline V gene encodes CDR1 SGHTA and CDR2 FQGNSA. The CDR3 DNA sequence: TGTGCCAGCAGCCCGAGACTAGCGGGGGGGGCAGATACGCAGTATTTT. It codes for CASSPRLAGGADTQYF.

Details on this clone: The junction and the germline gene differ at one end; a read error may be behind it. CDR3 bases: TGTGCCAGCAGCTTTGGGTCGCAGGGGTTCGTGACGCTTTTT. The encoded protein is CASSFGSQGFVTLF. The chain employs TRBV11-2 and TRBJ1-3, with D possibly TRBD1 on 6 matching bases. Germline CDR1 and CDR2: SGHAT and FQNNGV. CDR3 size: 14 residues. Based on the CDR3 plus reference TRBV11-2 and TRBJ1-3, the full variable domain is EAGVAQSPRYKIIEKRQSVAFWCNPISGHATLYWYQQILGQGPKLLIQFQNNGVVDDSQLPKDRFSAERLKGVDSTLKIQPAKLEDSAVYLCASSFGSQGFVTLFGEGSWLTVV.

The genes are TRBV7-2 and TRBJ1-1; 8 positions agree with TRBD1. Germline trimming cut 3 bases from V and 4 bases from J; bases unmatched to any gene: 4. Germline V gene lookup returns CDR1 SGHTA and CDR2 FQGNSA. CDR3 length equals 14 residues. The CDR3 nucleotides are TGTGCCAGCAGCTTTGCCGGGACAGGCACTGAAGCTTTCTTT. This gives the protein CASSFAGTGTEAFF.

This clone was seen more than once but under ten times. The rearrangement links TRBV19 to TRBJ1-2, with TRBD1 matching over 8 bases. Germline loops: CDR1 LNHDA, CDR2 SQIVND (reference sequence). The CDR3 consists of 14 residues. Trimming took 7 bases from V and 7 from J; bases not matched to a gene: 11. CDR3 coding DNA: TGTGCCAGTACCCAACAGGGGGTCGGCAGTGGCTACACCTTC. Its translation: CASTQQGVGSGYTF.

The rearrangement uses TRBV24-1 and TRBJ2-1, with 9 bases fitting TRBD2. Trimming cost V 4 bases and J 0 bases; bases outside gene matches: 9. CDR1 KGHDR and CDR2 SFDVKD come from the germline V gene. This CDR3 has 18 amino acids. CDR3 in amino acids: CATSDPRLSGSSYNEQFF. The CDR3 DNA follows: TGTGCCACCAGTGACCCACGACTTAGCGGGAGCTCCTACAATGAGCAGTTCTTC.

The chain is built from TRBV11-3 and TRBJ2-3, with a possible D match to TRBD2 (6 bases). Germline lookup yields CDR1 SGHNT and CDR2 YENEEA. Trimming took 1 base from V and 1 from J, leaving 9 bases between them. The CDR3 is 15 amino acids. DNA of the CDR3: TGTGCCAGCAGCTTAGCGGGAGTTGGCACAGATACGCAGTATTTT. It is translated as CASSLAGVGTDTQYF.

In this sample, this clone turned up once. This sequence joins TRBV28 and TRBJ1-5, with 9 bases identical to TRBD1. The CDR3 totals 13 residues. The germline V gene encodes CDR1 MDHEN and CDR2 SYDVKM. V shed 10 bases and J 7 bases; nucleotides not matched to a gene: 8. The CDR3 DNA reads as TGTGCCACACGAACAGGGGGCGGACAGCCCCAGCATTTT. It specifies CATRTGGGQPQHF.

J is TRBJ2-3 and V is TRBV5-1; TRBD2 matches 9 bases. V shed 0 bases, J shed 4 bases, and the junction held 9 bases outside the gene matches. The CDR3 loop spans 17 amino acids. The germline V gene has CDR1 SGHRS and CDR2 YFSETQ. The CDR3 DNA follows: TGCGCCAGCAGCTTGGTCTCTAGCGGGATCTTCCCAGATACGCAGTATTTT. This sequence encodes CASSLVSSGIFPDTQYF.

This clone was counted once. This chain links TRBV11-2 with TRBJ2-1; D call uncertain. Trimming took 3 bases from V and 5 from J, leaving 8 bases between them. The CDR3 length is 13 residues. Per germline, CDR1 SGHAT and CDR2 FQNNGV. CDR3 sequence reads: CASSFGSDNEQFF. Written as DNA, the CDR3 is TGTGCCAGCAGCTTCGGTTCTGACAATGAGCAGTTCTTC.